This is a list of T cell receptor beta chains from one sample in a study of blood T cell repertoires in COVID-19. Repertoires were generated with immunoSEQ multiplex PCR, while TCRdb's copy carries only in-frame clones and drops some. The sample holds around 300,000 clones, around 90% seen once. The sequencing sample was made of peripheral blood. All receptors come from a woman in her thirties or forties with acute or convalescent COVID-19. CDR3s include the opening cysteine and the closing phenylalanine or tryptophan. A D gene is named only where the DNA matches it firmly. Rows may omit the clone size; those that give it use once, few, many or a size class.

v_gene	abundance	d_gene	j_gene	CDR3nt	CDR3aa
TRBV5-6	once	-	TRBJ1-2	TGTGCCAGCAGCTTGGCGGGTCGGGGCACCTTC	CASSLAGRGTF
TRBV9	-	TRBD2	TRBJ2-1	TGTGCCAGCAGCGTACAATCCGGAGGGACTAGCGGGTTTAGCTCCTACAATGAGCAGTTCTTC	CASSVQSGGTSGFSSYNEQFF
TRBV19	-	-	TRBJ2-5	TGTGCCAGTAGCCCAGCCCCAACAGGTGTAGGGCGAGAGACCCAGTACTTC	CASSPAPTGVGRETQYF
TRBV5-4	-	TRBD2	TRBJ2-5	TGTGCCAGCAGCTTAAGCCCGGGGGGGCGGCCTCTGGGAGAGACCCAGTACTTC	CASSLSPGGRPLGETQYF
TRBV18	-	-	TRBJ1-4	TGTGCCAGCTCACCACCCAGTTCAACTAATGAAAAACTGTTTTTT	CASSPPSSTNEKLFF
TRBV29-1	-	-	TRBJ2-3	TGCAGCGCCGAGAGGGCGGTGACCGGGGCAGATACGCAGTATTTT	CSAERAVTGADTQYF
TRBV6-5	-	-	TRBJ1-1	TGTGCCAGCAGTTGGAGCACGAACACTGAAGCTTTCTTT	CASSWSTNTEAFF
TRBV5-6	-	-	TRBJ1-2	TGTGCCAGCAGCACAGGTGCCCAGAACTATGGCTACACCTTC	CASSTGAQNYGYTF
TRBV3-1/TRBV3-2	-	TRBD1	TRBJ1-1	TGTGCCAGCAGCCAAGGGACAGGGCGCACTGAAGCTTTCTTT	CASSQGTGRTEAFF
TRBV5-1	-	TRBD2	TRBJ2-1	TGCGCCAGCAAAGGCGGGGGGCCTCCCTACAATGAGCAGTTCTTC	CASKGGGPPYNEQFF
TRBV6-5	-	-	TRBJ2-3	TGTGCCAGCACCGGAGCTTATTCTAGCACAGATACGCAGTATTTT	CASTGAYSSTDTQYF
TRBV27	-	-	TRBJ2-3	TGTGCCAGCACCATCAATAAGCAGCGGTCAGATACGCAGTATTTT	CASTINKQRSDTQYF
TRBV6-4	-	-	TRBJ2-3	TGTGCCAGCAAGCCGAGCCCTAGCACAGATACGCAGTATTTT	CASKPSPSTDTQYF
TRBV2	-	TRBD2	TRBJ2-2	TGTGCCAGCAGTGAAGTTTCGGGGGGGACCGGGGAGCTGTTTTTT	CASSEVSGGTGELFF
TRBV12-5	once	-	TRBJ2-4	TGTGCTAGTGGTTTGTACTCAGGGAGGAACATTCAGTACTTC	CASGLYSGRNIQYF
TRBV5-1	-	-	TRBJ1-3	TGCGCCAGCAGCACCACTAACGGCGCCGGAAACACCATATATTTT	CASSTTNGAGNTIYF
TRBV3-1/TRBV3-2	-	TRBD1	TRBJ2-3	TGTGCCAGCAGCCTTCCCCCCGGGACAGGGGGCTACGGCACAGATACGCAGTATTTT	CASSLPPGTGGYGTDTQYF
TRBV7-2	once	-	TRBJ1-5	TGTGCCAGCAGCTTCGACAGGAATCAGCCCCAGCATTTT	CASSFDRNQPQHF
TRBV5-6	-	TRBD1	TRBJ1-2	TGTGCCAGCAGCTTGGGGACAGGGATAGGTGGCTACACCTTC	CASSLGTGIGGYTF
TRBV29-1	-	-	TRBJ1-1	TGCAGCGTTATCAGGCGCGTCAGGGCGAACACTGAAGCTTTCTTT	CSVIRRVRANTEAFF
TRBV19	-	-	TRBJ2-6	TGTGCCACTACTTTCGGTAGCTCTGGGGCCAACGTCCTGACTTTC	CATTFGSSGANVLTF
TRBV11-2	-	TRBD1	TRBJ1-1	TGTGCCAGCAGCGTACAAACACCTACAGGGGAAACTGAAGCTTTCTTT	CASSVQTPTGETEAFF
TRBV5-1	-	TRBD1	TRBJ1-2	TGCGCCAGCAGCTCGGGTGACAGGGGCTATGGCTACACCTTC	CASSSGDRGYGYTF
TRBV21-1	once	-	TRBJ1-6	TGTGCCAGCAGCCCCCAACAGGAAGAAGGGCATTCACCCCTCCACTTT	CASSPQQEEGHSPLHF
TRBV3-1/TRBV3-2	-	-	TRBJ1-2	TGTGCCAGCAGCCAAGGGGGAGGGGCCGGCTACACCTTC	CASSQGGGAGYTF
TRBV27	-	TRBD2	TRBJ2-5	TGTGCCAGCAGTTCATTGGCGTTCGGCGGGGGGTGGTACCAAGAGACCCAGTACTTC	CASSSLAFGGGWYQETQYF
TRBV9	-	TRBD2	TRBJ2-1	TGTGCCAGCAGCGTAGGGGTAAGCGGGGGCTCCTACAATGAGCAGTTCTTC	CASSVGVSGGSYNEQFF
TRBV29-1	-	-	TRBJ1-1	TGCAGCGTTGTGGGAGGGGAGGGCGGCACTGAAGCTTTCTTT	CSVVGGEGGTEAFF
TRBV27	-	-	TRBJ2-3	TGTGCCAGCAGTTTATCTGGGGCAGGGACAGATACGCAGTATTTT	CASSLSGAGTDTQYF
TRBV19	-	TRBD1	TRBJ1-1	TGTGCCAGTAGTACCCAAACTCAGGGACAGGGAGCTTTCTTT	CASSTQTQGQGAFF
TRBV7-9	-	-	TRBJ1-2	TGTGCCAGCAGCTTAGTAGGCGACAAAACCTATGGCTACACCTTC	CASSLVGDKTYGYTF
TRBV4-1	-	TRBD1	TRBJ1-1	TGCGCCAGCAGCCACACGACAGGGGTGATTGAAGCTTTCTTT	CASSHTTGVIEAFF
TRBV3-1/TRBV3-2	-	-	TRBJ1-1	TGTGCCAGCAGCCAAGATCAGTATAATTACAATGAAGCTTTCTTT	CASSQDQYNYNEAFF
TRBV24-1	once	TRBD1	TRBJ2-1	TGTGCCACCAGTGCCACGGACAGGGTCGGCGATGAGCAGTTCTTC	CATSATDRVGDEQFF
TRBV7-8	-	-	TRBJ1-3	TGTGCCAGCAGCTTAGCGGGCCCCCTGGTTGGAAACACCATATATTTT	CASSLAGPLVGNTIYF
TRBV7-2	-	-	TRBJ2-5	TGTGCCAGCAGCCTAGAGGCGGGATATCTTCTAGAGACCCAGTACTTC	CASSLEAGYLLETQYF
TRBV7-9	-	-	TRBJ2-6	TGTGCCAGCAGCTTACAGGGGAGCTCTGGGGCCAACGTCCTGACTTTC	CASSLQGSSGANVLTF
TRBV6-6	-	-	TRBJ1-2	TGTGCCAGCAGTTACGGGCAGGGCGGCTACACCTTC	CASSYGQGGYTF
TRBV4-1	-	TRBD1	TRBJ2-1	TGCGCCAGCAGCACTGGACAGGTCTATGAGCAGTTCTTC	CASSTGQVYEQFF
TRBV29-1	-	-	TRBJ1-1	TGCAGCGTCTCTGGAGGCGGGGAGGTTGCTTTCTTT	CSVSGGGEVAFF
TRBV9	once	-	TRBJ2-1	TGTGCCAGCAGCGTAGGACAGCATACCAATGAGCAGTTCTTC	CASSVGQHTNEQFF
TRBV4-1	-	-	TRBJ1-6	TGCGCCAGCAGCCAATGGGCGGGGGCGGGCGGTTCACCCCTCCACTTT	CASSQWAGAGGSPLHF
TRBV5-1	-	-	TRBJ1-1	TGCGCCAGCAGCTCGACGACAGGGAACACTGAAGCTTTCTTT	CASSSTTGNTEAFF
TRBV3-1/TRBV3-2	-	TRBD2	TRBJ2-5	TGTGCCAGCAGCCAGGTAGCCGGGACTAGCAGAGAGACCCAGTACTTC	CASSQVAGTSRETQYF
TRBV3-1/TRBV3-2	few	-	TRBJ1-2	TGTGCCAGCAGCCAACAGGGAACCCCTAACTATGGCTACACCTTC	CASSQQGTPNYGYTF